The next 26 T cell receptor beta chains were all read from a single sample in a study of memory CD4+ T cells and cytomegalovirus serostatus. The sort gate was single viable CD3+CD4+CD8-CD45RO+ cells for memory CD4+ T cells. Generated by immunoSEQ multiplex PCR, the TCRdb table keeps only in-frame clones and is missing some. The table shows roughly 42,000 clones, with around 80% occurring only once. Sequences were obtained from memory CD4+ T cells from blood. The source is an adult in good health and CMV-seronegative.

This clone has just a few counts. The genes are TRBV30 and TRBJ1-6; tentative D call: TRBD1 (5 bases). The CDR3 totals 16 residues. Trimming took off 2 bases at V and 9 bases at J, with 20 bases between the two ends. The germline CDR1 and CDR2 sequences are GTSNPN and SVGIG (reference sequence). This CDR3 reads CAWSPIRGSLGSPLHF. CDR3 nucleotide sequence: TGTGCCTGGAGTCCAATTCGGGGGTCCTTAGGTTCACCCCTCCACTTT.

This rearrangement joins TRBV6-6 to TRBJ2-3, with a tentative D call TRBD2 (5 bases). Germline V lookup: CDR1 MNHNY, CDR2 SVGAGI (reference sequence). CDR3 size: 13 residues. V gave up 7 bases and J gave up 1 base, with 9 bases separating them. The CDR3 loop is CASKWGGTDTQYF. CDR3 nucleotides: TGTGCCAGCAAATGGGGAGGCACAGATACGCAGTATTTT.

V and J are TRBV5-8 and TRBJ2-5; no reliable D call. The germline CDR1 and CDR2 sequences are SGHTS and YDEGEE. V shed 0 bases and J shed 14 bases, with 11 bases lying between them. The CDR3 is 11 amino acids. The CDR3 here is CASSLAWAGYF. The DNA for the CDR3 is TGTGCCAGCAGCTTGGCGTGGGCCGGCTACTTC.

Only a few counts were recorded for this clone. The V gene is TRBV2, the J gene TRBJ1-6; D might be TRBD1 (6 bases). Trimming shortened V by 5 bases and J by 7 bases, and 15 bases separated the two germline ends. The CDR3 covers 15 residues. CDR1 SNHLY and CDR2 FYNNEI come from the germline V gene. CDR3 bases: TGTGCCAGCAGTTTACACAGGGAGGGGAATTCACCCCTCCACTTT. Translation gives CASSLHREGNSPLHF.

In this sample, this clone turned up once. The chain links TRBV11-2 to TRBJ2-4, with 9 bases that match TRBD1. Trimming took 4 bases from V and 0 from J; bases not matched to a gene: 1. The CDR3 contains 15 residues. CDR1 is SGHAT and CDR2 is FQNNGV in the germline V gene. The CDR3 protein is CASSSGQGAKNIQYF. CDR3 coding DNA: TGTGCCAGCAGCTCGGGACAGGGAGCCAAAAACATTCAGTACTTC.

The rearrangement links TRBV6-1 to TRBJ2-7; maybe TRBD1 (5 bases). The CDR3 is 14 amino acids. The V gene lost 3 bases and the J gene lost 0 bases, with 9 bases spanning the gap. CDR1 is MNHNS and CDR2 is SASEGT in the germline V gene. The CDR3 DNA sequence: TGTGCCAGCAGTGATTGGGGCCGCTCCTACGAGCAGTACTTC. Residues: CASSDWGRSYEQYF.

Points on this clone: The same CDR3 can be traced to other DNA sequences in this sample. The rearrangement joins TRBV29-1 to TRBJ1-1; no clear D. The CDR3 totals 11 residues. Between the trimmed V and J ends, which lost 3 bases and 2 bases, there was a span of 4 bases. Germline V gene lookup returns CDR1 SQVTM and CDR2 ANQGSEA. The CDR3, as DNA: TGCAGCGTTGATACAAACACTGAAGCTTTCTTT. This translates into CSVDTNTEAFF.

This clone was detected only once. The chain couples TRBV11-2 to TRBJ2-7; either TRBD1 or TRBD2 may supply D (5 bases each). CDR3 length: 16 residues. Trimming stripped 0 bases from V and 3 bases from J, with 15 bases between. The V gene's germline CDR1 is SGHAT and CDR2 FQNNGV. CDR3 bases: TGTGCCAGCAGCTTAGACCCCAGGGTTGGGAGCTACGAGCAGTACTTC. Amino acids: CASSLDPRVGSYEQYF.

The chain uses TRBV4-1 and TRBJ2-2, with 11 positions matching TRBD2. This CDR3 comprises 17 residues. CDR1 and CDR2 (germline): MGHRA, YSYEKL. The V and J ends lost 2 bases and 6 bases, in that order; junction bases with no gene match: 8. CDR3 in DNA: TGCGCCAGCAGCCAATCTATTACTAGCGGGGGAGCCGGGGAGCTGTTTTTT. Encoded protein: CASSQSITSGGAGELFF.

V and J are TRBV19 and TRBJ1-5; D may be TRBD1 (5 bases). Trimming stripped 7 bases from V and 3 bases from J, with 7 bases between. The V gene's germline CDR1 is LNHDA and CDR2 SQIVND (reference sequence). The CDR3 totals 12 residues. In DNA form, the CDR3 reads TGTGCCAGTATGGACAACAATCAGCCCCAGCATTTT. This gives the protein CASMDNNQPQHF.

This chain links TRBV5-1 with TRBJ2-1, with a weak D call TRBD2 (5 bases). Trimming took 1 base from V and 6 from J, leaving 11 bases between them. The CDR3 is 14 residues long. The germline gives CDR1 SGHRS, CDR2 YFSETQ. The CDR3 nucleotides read TGCGCCAGCAGCTTGATAGGCGAGGGCAATGAGCAGTTCTTC. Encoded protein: CASSLIGEGNEQFF.

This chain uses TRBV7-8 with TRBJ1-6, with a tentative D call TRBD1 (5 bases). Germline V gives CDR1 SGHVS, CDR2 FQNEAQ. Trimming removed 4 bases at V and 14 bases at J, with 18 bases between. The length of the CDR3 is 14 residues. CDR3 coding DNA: TGTGCCAGCAGCTCCCGGGACCGGGGCGTCACCCTCCACTTT. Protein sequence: CASSSRDRGVTLHF. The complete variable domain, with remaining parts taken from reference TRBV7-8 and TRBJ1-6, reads GAGVSQSPRYKVAKRGQDVALRCDPISGHVSLFWYQQALGQGPEFLTYFQNEAQLDKSGLPSDRFFAERPEGSVSTLKIQRTQQEDSAVYLCASSSRDRGVTLHFGNGTRLTVT.

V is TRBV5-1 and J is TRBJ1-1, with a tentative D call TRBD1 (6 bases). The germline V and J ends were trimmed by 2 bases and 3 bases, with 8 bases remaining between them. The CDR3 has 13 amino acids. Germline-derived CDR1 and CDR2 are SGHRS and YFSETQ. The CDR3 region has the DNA TGCGCCAGCAGCTTTAACAGGGACACTGAAGCTTTCTTT. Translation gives CASSFNRDTEAFF.

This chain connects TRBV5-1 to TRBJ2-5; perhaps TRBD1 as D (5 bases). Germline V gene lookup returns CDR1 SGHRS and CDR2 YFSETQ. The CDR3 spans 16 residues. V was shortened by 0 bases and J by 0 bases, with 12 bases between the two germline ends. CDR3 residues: CASSLAVGANQETQYF. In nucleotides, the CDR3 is TGCGCCAGCAGCTTGGCCGTAGGGGCAAACCAAGAGACCCAGTACTTC.

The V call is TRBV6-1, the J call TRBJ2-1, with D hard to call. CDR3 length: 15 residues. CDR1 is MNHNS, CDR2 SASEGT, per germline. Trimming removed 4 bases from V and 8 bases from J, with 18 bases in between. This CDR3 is CASSVEYNPFYEQFF. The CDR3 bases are TGTGCCAGCAGTGTCGAGTACAATCCCTTCTATGAGCAGTTCTTC.

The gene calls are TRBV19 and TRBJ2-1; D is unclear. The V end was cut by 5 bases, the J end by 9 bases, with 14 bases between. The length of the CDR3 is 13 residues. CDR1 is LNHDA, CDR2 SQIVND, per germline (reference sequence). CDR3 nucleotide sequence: TGTGCCAGTAGTCGGTCAGAATATGGTGAGCAGTTCTTC. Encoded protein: CASSRSEYGEQFF.

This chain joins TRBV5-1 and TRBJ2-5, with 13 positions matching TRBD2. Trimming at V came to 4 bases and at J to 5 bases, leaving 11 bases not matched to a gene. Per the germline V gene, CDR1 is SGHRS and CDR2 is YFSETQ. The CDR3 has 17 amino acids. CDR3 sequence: CASSRGLAGAKGETQYF. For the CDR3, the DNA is TGCGCCAGCAGCAGAGGACTAGCGGGGGCCAAGGGGGAGACCCAGTACTTC.

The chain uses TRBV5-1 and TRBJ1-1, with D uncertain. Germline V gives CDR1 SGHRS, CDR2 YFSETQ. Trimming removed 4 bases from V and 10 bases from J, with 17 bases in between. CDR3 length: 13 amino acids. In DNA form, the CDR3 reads TGCGCCAGCAGCCAGGATGGTCTCATAGCAGCTTTCTTT. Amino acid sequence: CASSQDGLIAAFF.

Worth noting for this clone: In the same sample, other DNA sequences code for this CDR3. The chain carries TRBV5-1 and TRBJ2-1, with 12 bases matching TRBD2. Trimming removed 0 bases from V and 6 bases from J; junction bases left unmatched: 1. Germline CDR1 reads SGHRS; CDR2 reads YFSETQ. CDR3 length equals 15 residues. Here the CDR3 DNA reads TGCGCCAGCAGCTTGGTGACTAGCGGGGGCAATGAGCAGTTCTTC. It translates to CASSLVTSGGNEQFF.

CDR3: CATSNTGGLEQYF. CDR3 nucleotide sequence: TGTGCCACCAGCAATACAGGGGGCCTCGAGCAGTACTTC. This sequence joins TRBV15 and TRBJ2-7, with 9 bases that match TRBD1. The CDR3 runs to 13 residues. Germline loops: CDR1 LNHNV, CDR2 YYDKDF (reference sequence). After removal of 4 bases from V and 6 bases from J, the junction contained 4 bases not matched to a gene. Drawing the rest from reference TRBV15 and TRBJ2-7, the complete variable domain is DAMVIQNPRYQVTQFGKPVTLSCSQTLNHNVMYWYQQKSSQAPKLLFHYYDKDFNNEADTPDNFQSRRPNTSFCFLDIRSPGLGDTAMYLCATSNTGGLEQYFGPGTRLTVT.

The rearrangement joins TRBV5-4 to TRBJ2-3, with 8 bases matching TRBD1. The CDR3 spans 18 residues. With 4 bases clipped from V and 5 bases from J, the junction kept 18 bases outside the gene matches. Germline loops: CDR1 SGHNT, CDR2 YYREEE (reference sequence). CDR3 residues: CASSLPGQVMGGRDTQYF. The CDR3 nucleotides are TGTGCCAGCAGCCTCCCGGGACAGGTTATGGGAGGTCGAGATACGCAGTATTTT.

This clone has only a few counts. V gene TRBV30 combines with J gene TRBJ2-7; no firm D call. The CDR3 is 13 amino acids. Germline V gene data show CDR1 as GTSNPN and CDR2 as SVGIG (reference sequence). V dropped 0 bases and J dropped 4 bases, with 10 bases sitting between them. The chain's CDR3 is CAWSVLGVYEQYF. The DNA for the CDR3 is TGTGCCTGGAGTGTACTTGGAGTGTACGAGCAGTACTTC.

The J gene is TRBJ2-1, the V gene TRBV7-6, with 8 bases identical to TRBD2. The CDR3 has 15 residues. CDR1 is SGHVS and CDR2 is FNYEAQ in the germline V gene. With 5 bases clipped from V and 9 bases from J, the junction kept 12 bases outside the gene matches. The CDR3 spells CASSPIPGGLGEQFF. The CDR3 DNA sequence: TGTGCCAGCAGCCCCATACCGGGGGGGTTGGGTGAGCAGTTCTTC.

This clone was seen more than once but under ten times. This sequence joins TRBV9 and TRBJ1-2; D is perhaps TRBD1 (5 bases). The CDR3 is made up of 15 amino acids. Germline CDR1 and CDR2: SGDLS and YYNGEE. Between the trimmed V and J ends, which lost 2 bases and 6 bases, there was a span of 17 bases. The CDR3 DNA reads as TGTGCCAGCAGCGTTGGGACCGGGGGGGGAGATGGCTACACCTTC. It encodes CASSVGTGGGDGYTF.

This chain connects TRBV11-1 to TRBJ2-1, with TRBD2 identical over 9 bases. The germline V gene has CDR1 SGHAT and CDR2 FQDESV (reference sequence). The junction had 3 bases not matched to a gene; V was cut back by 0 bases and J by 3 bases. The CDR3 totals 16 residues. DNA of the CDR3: TGTGCCAGCAGCTTAGCTGCGGGGGGGATCTACAATGAGCAGTTCTTC. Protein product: CASSLAAGGIYNEQFF.

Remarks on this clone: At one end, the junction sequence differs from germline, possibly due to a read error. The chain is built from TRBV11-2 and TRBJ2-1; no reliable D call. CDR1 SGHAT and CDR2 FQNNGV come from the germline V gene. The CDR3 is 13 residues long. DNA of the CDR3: TGTGCCAGCAGCTTATTCTCCGACAATGAGCAGTTCTTC. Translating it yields CASSLFSDNEQFF.